This is a list of T cell receptor beta chains from one sample in a study of blood T cell repertoires in COVID-19. Repertoires were generated with immunoSEQ multiplex PCR, while TCRdb's copy carries only in-frame clones and drops some. Of some 45,000 clones listed, approximately 90% are singletons. The material sequenced was peripheral blood. The receptors originated from a human donor in a cohort sampled during active COVID-19. Both conserved end residues are part of each CDR3. Fields, in order: J gene, D gene, clone size, V gene, CDR3 protein, CDR3 DNA. D genes are given only for firm matches. The size of a clone is reported for some rows only, either as once, few or many, or as a class for expanded clones.

>TRBJ1-2|TRBD1|.|TRBV28
CASSSPPRGYYGYTF
TGTGCCAGCAGTTCTCCCCCCAGGGGGTACTATGGCTACACCTTC
>TRBJ2-2|.|once|TRBV19
CASSLTGNTGELFF
TGTGCCAGTAGTCTGACAGGGAACACCGGGGAGCTGTTTTTT
>TRBJ2-5|TRBD2|.|TRBV7-2
CASSLAGLAGGETQYF
TGTGCCAGCAGCTTAGCAGGACTAGCGGGAGGAGAGACCCAGTACTTC
>TRBJ2-5|.|.|TRBV18
CASSPRQQETQYF
TGTGCCAGCTCACCACGACAGCAAGAGACCCAGTACTTC
>TRBJ2-5|TRBD2|.|TRBV4-1
CASSGTSGGLYQETQYF
TGCGCCAGCAGCGGTACTAGCGGGGGGCTATACCAAGAGACCCAGTACTTC
>TRBJ2-7|TRBD1|.|TRBV11-2
CASSAIRDSLREQYF
TGTGCCAGCAGCGCTATCCGGGACAGCCTACGAGAGCAGTACTTC
>TRBJ1-4|TRBD1|.|TRBV10-1
CARKRKTGCETNEKLFF
TGCGCCAGAAAGAGAAAGACAGGGTGCGAGACCAATGAAAAACTGTTTTTT
>TRBJ2-1|TRBD1|.|TRBV29-1
CSVKGQGSTYNEQFF
TGCAGCGTTAAAGGACAGGGGAGTACCTACAATGAGCAGTTCTTC
>TRBJ1-6|.|.|TRBV10-2
CASSEWESSYNSPLHF
TGCGCCAGCAGTGAGTGGGAGAGCTCCTATAATTCACCCCTCCACTTT
>TRBJ1-2|TRBD1|.|TRBV7-2
CASSLDRDSGYGYTF
TGTGCCAGCAGCTTGGACAGGGATTCGGGATATGGCTACACCTTC
>TRBJ1-4|.|.|TRBV20-1
CSVSTAEKLFF
TGCAGTGTCTCGACAGCCGAAAAACTGTTTTTT
>TRBJ2-2|TRBD1|.|TRBV18
CASSQTGGAGTGELFF
TGTGCCAGCTCCCAAACAGGGGGCGCCGGCACCGGGGAGCTGTTTTTT
>TRBJ2-5|TRBD1|.|TRBV7-2
CASSFTQGARGETQYF
TGTGCCAGCAGCTTTACACAGGGGGCGCGGGGAGAGACCCAGTACTTC
>TRBJ2-4|TRBD1|.|TRBV28
CASSLSGHGQGRTGSRDF
TGTGCCAGCAGTTTATCGGGGCATGGACAGGGGAGGACTGGTTCTCGGGACTTC
>TRBJ1-6|.|.|TRBV6-4
CASRFQGSNNSPLHF
TGTGCCAGCAGATTCCAGGGAAGTAATAATTCACCCCTCCACTTT
>TRBJ2-3|TRBD2|.|TRBV3-1/TRBV3-2
CASSQGLAGSTDTQYF
TGTGCCAGCAGCCAAGGTTTAGCGGGAAGCACAGATACGCAGTATTTT
>TRBJ2-5|.|.|TRBV27
CASSLSGRSETQYF
TGTGCCAGCAGTTTATCAGGGAGGTCAGAGACCCAGTACTTC
>TRBJ2-3|.|.|TRBV18
CASSPGPSLVDTQYF
TGTGCCAGCTCACCAGGGCCCTCACTCGTGGATACGCAGTATTTT
>TRBJ1-2|TRBD1|.|TRBV5-6
CASSLGQGNNYGYTF
TGTGCCAGCAGCTTGGGACAGGGAAATAACTATGGCTACACCTTC
>TRBJ2-1|TRBD2|.|TRBV6-1
CASSVIAGRLEGSRHNEQFF
TGTGCCAGCAGTGTAATAGCGGGGCGCTTAGAGGGCTCTCGGCACAATGAGCAGTTCTTC
>TRBJ2-4|TRBD2|.|TRBV19
CASSRTSGRWDIQYF
TGTGCCAGTAGTAGGACTAGCGGGAGATGGGACATTCAGTACTTC
>TRBJ2-1|.|.|TRBV7-9
CASRTFGGSSSYNEQFF
TGTGCCAGCCGTACGTTTGGAGGGTCGAGCTCCTACAATGAGCAGTTCTTC
>TRBJ2-1|.|.|TRBV4-1
CASSGRDRLDEQFF
TGCGCCAGCAGCGGGCGGGACCGCCTCGATGAGCAGTTCTTC
>TRBJ1-4|.|.|TRBV10-3
CAISGGGSTNEKLFF
TGTGCCATCAGTGGGGGGGGGAGCACTAATGAAAAACTGTTTTTT
>TRBJ2-1|.|.|TRBV6-2/TRBV6-3
CASSYSMAPGGHGWGAFF
TGTGCCAGCAGTTACTCGATGGCCCCCGGGGGGCACGGTTGGGGGGCGTTCTTC
>TRBJ2-7|TRBD1|.|TRBV19
CASSISGQGAWEQYF
TGTGCCAGTAGTATTTCAGGACAGGGGGCATGGGAGCAGTACTTC
>TRBJ1-6|TRBD1|.|TRBV6-5
CASSRQGSGNSPLHF
TGTGCCAGCAGTCGACAGGGTTCAGGAAATTCACCCCTCCACTTT
>TRBJ1-5|.|once|TRBV7-9
CASSLGNGPGSNQPQHF
TGTGCCAGCAGCTTAGGAAACGGACCGGGAAGCAATCAGCCCCAGCATTTT
>TRBJ1-6|.|once|TRBV7-2
CASRRRTGYSPLHF
TGTGCCAGCAGACGCCGTACAGGGTACTCACCCCTCCACTTT
>TRBJ1-5|.|.|TRBV19
CASSIYGEGNQPQHF
TGTGCCAGTAGTATTTACGGTGAGGGCAATCAGCCCCAGCATTTT
>TRBJ2-3|.|.|TRBV27
CASSAGLTQYF
TGTGCCAGCAGTGCAGGGCTTACGCAGTATTTT
>TRBJ2-3|.|.|TRBV6-4
CASSDPSGTHSTDTQYF
TGTGCCAGCAGTGACCCCTCCGGGACTCATAGCACAGATACGCAGTATTTT
>TRBJ1-2|.|.|TRBV30
CAWGREVSYGYTF
TGTGCCTGGGGACGCGAGGTCTCCTATGGCTACACCTTC
>TRBJ2-5|.|.|TRBV20-1
CSASPGGVLETQYF
TGCAGTGCTAGTCCCGGGGGTGTTCTTGAGACCCAGTACTTC
>TRBJ1-3|TRBD1|.|TRBV5-6
CASSLKNRGDTIYF
TGTGCCAGCAGCTTGAAAAACAGGGGTGACACCATATATTTT
>TRBJ1-2|.|.|TRBV23-1
CASSQARTVERGGYTF
TGCGCCAGCAGTCAGGCCCGGACAGTCGAAAGGGGTGGCTACACCTTC
>TRBJ2-2|.|few|TRBV4-2
CASSQDLGELFF
TGTGCCAGCAGCCAAGATCTCGGGGAGCTGTTTTTT
>TRBJ1-5|.|.|TRBV7-9
CASSSRDTGLETQHF
TGTGCCAGCAGCTCCCGGGACACGGGGCTTGAAACCCAGCATTTT
>TRBJ1-2|.|.|TRBV30
CAWSARGKGYGYTF
TGTGCCTGGAGTGCCCGAGGGAAAGGCTATGGCTACACCTTC
>TRBJ1-1|.|.|TRBV6-5
CATWGGAGTEAFF
TGTGCCACCTGGGGGGGGGCGGGAACTGAAGCTTTCTTT
>TRBJ1-6|TRBD1|.|TRBV10-3
CAISEVGTGRSPLHF
TGTGCCATCAGTGAAGTCGGGACAGGGCGCTCACCCCTCCACTTT
>TRBJ2-5|.|.|TRBV24-1
CATSRRRNQETQYF
TGTGCCACCAGTCGGAGGCGGAACCAAGAGACCCAGTACTTC
>TRBJ1-4|.|.|TRBV3-1/TRBV3-2
CASSQDPVGANEKLFF
TGTGCCAGCAGCCAAGATCCGGTAGGGGCTAATGAAAAACTGTTTTTT
>TRBJ1-4|.|.|TRBV28
CASSRLRGLPNEKLFF
TGTGCCAGCAGCCGCCTTAGGGGTTTGCCTAATGAAAAACTGTTTTTT
>TRBJ2-1|.|.|TRBV19
CASSEVGSNNEQFF
TGTGCCAGTAGTGAGGTTGGTTCCAACAATGAGCAGTTCTTC
>TRBJ2-7|.|.|TRBV4-1
CASSQGALTPHEQYF
TGCGCCAGCAGCCAAGGGGCCTTAACTCCCCACGAGCAGTACTTC
>TRBJ2-2|.|.|TRBV5-6
CASSLVRRNTGELFF
TGTGCCAGCAGCTTGGTCCGCAGGAACACCGGGGAGCTGTTTTTT
>TRBJ1-2|.|.|TRBV12-3/TRBV12-4
CASSQTANYGYTF
TGTGCCAGCAGTCAGACAGCTAACTATGGCTACACCTTC
>TRBJ1-4|TRBD1|.|TRBV7-2
CASSLGQGGSGKLFF
TGTGCCAGCAGCTTAGGACAGGGGGGTAGTGGGAAACTGTTTTTT
>TRBJ2-1|TRBD1|.|TRBV24-1
CATSDSGQGRQFF
TGTGCCACCAGTGATTCTGGACAGGGGAGGCAGTTCTTC
>TRBJ1-1|.|once|TRBV7-8
CASSKRGGQTNTEAFF
TGTGCCAGCAGCAAGAGGGGGGGGCAAACCAACACTGAAGCTTTCTTT
>TRBJ2-3|TRBD2|once|TRBV2
CASRISGTKQYF
TGTGCCAGCAGGATCTCTGGGACTAAGCAGTATTTT
>TRBJ2-7|TRBD2|.|TRBV10-3
CATRDRLAGAYEQYF
TGTGCCACTCGGGACAGACTAGCGGGAGCGTACGAGCAGTACTTC
>TRBJ1-2|.|.|TRBV12-3/TRBV12-4
CASSFGVGGYTF
TGTGCCAGCAGTTTCGGGGTAGGAGGCTACACCTTC